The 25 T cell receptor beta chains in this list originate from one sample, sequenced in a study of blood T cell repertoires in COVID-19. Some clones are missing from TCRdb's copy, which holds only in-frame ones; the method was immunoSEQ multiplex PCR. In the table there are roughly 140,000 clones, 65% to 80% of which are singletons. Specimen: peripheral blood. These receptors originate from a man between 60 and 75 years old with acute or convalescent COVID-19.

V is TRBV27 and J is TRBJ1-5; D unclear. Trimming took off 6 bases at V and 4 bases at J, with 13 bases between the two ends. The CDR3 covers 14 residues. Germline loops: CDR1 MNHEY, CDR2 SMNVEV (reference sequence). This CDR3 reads CASSLAGSNQPQHF. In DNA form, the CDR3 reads TGTGCCAGCAGCCTGGCGGGGAGTAATCAGCCCCAGCATTTT.

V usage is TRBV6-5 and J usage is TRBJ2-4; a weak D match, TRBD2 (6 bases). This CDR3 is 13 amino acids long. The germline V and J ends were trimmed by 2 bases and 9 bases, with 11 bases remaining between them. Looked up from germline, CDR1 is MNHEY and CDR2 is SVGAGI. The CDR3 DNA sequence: TGTGCCAGCAGTTACGGCCAGGGAGGCATTCAGTACTTC. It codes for CASSYGQGGIQYF.

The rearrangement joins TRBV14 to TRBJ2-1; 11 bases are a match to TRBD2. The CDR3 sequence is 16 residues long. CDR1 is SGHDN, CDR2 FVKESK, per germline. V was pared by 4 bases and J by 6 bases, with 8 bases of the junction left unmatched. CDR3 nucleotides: TGTGCCAGCAGCCGTTTTAGCGGGAGGGCCAGCAATGAGCAGTTCTTC. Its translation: CASSRFSGRASNEQFF.

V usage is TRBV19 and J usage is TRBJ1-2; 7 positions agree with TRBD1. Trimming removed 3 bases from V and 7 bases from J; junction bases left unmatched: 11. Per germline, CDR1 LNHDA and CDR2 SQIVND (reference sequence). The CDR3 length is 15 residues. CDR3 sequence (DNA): TGTGCCAGTAGTATTCGGACAGGAGGATTGGGTGGCTACACCTTC. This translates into CASSIRTGGLGGYTF.

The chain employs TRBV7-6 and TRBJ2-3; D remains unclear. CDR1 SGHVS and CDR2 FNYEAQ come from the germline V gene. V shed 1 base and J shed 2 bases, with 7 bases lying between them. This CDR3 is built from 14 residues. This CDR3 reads CASSLVRYTDTQYF. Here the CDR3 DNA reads TGTGCCAGCAGCTTAGTGCGGTACACAGATACGCAGTATTTT.

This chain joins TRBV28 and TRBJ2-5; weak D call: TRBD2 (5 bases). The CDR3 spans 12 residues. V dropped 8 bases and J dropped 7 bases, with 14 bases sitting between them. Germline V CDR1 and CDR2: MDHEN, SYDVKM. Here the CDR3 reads CASYQVRGTQYF. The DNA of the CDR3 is TGTGCCAGCTACCAGGTTCGGGGGACCCAGTACTTC.

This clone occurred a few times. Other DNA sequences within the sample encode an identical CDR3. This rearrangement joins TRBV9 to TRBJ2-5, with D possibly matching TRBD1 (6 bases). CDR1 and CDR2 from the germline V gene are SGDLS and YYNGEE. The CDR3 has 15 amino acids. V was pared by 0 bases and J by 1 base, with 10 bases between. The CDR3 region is CASSVAGRGQETQYF. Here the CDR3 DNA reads TGTGCCAGCAGCGTAGCGGGCAGGGGCCAAGAGACCCAGTACTTC.

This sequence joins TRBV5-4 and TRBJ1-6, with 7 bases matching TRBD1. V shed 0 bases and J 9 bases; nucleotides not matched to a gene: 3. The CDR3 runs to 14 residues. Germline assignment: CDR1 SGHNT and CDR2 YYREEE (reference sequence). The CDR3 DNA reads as TGTGCCAGCAGCTTGGAAGGGGGCATTTCACCCCTCCACTTT. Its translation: CASSLEGGISPLHF.

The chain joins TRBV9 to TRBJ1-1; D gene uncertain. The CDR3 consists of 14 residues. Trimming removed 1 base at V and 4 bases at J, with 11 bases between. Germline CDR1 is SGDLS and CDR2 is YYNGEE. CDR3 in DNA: TGTGCCAGCAGCGTAAGCGGGCTGGTCACTGAAGCTTTCTTT. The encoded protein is CASSVSGLVTEAFF.

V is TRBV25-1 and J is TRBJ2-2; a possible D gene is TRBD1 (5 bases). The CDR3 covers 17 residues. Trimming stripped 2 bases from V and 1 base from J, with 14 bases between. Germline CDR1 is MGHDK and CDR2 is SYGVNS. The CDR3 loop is CASSEQGWAGNTGELFF. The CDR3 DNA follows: TGTGCCAGCAGTGAACAGGGATGGGCCGGGAACACCGGGGAGCTGTTTTTT.

The CDR3 is CASSFSGRIGEQFF. CDR3 DNA sequence: TGTGCCAGCAGTTTTAGCGGGAGAATCGGGGAGCAGTTCTTC. The chain recombines TRBV27 with TRBJ2-1, with TRBD2 matching 9 bases. The junction had 7 bases not matched to a gene; V was cut back by 3 bases and J by 10 bases. The germline V gene has CDR1 MNHEY and CDR2 SMNVEV (reference sequence). This CDR3 is 14 amino acids long.

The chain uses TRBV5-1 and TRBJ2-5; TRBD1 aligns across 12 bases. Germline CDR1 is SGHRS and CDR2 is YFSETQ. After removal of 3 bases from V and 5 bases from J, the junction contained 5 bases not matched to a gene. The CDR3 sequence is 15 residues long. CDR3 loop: CASSSPGQGAETQYF. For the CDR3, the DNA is TGCGCCAGCAGCTCCCCGGGACAGGGGGCCGAGACCCAGTACTTC.

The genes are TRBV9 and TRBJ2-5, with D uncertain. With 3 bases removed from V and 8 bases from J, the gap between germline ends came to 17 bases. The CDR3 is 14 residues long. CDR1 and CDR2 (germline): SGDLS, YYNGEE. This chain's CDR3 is CASSAPGGPKTQYF. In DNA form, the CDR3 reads TGTGCCAGCAGCGCCCCTGGTGGGCCCAAAACCCAGTACTTC. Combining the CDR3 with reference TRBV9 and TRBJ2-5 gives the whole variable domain DSGVTQTPKHLITATGQRVTLRCSPRSGDLSVYWYQQSLDQGLQFLIQYYNGEERAKGNILERFSAQQFPDLHSELNLSSLELGDSALYFCASSAPGGPKTQYFGPGTRLLVL.

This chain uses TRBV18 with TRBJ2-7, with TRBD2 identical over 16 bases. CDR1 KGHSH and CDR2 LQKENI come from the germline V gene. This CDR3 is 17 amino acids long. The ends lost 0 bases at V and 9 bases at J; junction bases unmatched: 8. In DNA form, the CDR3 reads TGTGCCAGCTCACCACCGGGACTAGCGGGAGGGCAGCACTGGCAGTACTTC. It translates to CASSPPGLAGGQHWQYF.

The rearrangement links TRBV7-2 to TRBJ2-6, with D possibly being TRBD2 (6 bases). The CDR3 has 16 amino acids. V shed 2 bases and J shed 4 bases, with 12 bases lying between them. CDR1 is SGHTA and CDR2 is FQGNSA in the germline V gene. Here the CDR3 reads CASSLTGGAGANVLTF. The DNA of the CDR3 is TGTGCCAGCAGCTTAACCGGGGGTGCCGGGGCCAACGTCCTGACTTTC.

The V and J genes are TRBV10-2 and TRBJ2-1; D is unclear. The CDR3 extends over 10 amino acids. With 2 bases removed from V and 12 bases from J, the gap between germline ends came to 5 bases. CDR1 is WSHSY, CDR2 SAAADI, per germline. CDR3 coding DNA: TGCGCCAGCAGTGAGGGTAGGCAGTTCTTC. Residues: CASSEGRQFF.

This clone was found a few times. The CDR3 loop reads CAISESRGRDTEAFF. The CDR3 region has the DNA TGTGCCATCAGTGAGTCTAGGGGGCGAGACACTGAAGCTTTCTTT. The V and J genes are TRBV10-3 and TRBJ1-1; the match to TRBD1 covers 7 bases. J lost 3 bases, V lost 0 bases, and 4 bases had no gene match. This CDR3 is built from 15 residues. CDR1 ENHRY and CDR2 SYGVKD come from the germline V gene.

The CDR3 DNA reads as TGTGCCAGTAGTATGAAAGCAGGGGGCAACTATGGCTACACCTTC. Its translation is CASSMKAGGNYGYTF. The chain links TRBV19 to TRBJ1-2, with 8 nucleotides matching TRBD1. J gave up 2 bases and V 3 bases, and 5 bases lay outside the gene matches. The germline V gene has CDR1 LNHDA and CDR2 SQIVND (reference sequence). This CDR3 comprises 15 residues. Variable domain in full (rest from reference TRBV19 and TRBJ1-2): DGGITQSPKYLFRKEGQNVTLSCEQNLNHDAMYWYRQDPGQGLRLIYYSQIVNDFQKGDIAEGYSVSREKKESFPLTVTSAQKNPTAFYLCASSMKAGGNYGYTFGSGTRLTVV.

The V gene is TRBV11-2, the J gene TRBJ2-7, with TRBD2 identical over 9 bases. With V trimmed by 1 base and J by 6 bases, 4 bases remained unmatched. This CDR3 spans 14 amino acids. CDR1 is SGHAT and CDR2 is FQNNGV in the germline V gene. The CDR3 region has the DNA TGTGCCAGCAGCTTAGGACTAGCGGACCCCGAGCAGTACTTC. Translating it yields CASSLGLADPEQYF.

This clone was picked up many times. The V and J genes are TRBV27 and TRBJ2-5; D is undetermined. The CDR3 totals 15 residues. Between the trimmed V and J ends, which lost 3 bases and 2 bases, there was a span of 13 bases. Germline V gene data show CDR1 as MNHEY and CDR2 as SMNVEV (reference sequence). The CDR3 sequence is CASSFLPGPQETQYF. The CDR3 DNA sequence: TGTGCCAGCAGTTTTCTCCCAGGTCCGCAAGAGACCCAGTACTTC.

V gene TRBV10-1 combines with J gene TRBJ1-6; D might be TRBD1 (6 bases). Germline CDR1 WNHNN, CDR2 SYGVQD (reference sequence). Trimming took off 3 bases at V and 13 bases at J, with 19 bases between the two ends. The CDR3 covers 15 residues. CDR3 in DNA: TGCGCCAGCAGTGATGGGGGCCGGCTCGGGGGGCCCCTCCACTTT. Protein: CASSDGGRLGGPLHF.

CDR3 in amino acids: CASSLPRQGSNYGYTF. The CDR3 DNA sequence: TGTGCCAGCAGCTTACCTCGACAGGGCAGTAACTATGGCTACACCTTC. V and J are TRBV7-8 and TRBJ1-2; TRBD1 agrees at 7 bases. The CDR3 length is 16 residues. The germline V gene has CDR1 SGHVS and CDR2 FQNEAQ. The V segment lost 2 bases and the J segment 1 base; nucleotides outside the gene matches: 7.

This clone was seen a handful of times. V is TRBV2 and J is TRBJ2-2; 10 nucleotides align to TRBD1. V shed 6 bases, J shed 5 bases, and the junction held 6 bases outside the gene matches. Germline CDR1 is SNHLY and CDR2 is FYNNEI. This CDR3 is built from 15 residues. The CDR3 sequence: CASRETGGYTGELFF. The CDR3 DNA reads TGTGCCAGCAGGGAGACAGGGGGCTATACCGGGGAGCTGTTTTTT.

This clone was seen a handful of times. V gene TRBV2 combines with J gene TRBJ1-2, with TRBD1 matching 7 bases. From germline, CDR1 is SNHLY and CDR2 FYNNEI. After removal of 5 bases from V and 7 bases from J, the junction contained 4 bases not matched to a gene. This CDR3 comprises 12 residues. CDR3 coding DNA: TGTGCCAGCAGTACAGGGGCTTCTGGCTACACCTTC. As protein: CASSTGASGYTF.

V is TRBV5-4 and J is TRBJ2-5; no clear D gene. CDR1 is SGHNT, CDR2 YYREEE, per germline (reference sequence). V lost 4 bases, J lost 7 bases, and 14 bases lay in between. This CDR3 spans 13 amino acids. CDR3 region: CASSEDSWRTQYF. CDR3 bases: TGTGCCAGCAGCGAAGACTCCTGGCGGACCCAGTACTTC.